Presented here are 23 T cell receptor beta chains from one specimen sequenced in a study of T cells in localized non-small cell lung cancer. Libraries were prepared by immunoSEQ multiplex PCR; TCRdb keeps only in-frame clonotypes and omits some of them. The table shows approximately 35,000 clones, with about 89% occurring only once. Sequences were derived from PBMCs, sampled before any cancer treatment. The receptors originated from a man aged 35-69 years with stage II lung adenocarcinoma.

The gene calls are TRBV27 and TRBJ1-1, with unresolved D. The CDR3 spans 13 residues. Germline V gives CDR1 MNHEY, CDR2 SMNVEV (reference sequence). Trimming took 5 bases from V and 2 from J, leaving 9 bases between them. The CDR3 DNA follows: TGTGCCAGCAGTCCGATCCGAAACACTGAAGCTTTCTTT. Translating gives CASSPIRNTEAFF.

The chain couples TRBV7-9 to TRBJ1-2; weak D call: TRBD1 (5 bases). Germline V gene sequence: CDR1 SEHNR, CDR2 FQNEAQ (reference sequence). V gave up 0 bases and J gave up 13 bases, with 15 bases separating them. The CDR3 runs to 13 residues. The DNA of the CDR3 is TGTGCCAGCAGCTTAGCAAGCAGGGTTTCCCCCACCTTC. As protein: CASSLASRVSPTF.

The rearrangement joins TRBV19 to TRBJ2-3, with 11 bases aligning to TRBD1. The CDR3 spans 19 residues. V gave up 5 bases and J gave up 3 bases; unmatched junction bases: 16. Germline V lookup: CDR1 LNHDA, CDR2 SQIVND (reference sequence). The CDR3 nucleotides read TGTGCCAGTAGTTTACGACCGGGACAGGGGGTGAAAGAGACAGATACGCAGTATTTT. Encoded protein: CASSLRPGQGVKETDTQYF.

V usage is TRBV20-1 and J usage is TRBJ2-1; D call uncertain. The germline CDR1 and CDR2 sequences are DFQATT and SNEGSKA (reference sequence). V was shortened by 3 bases and J by 8 bases, with 8 bases between the two germline ends. The CDR3 is 11 residues long. For the CDR3, the DNA is TGCAGTGCTAGGGGCCGGCATGAGCAGTTCTTC. Its protein product is CSARGRHEQFF.

This clone has only one observation. The chain employs TRBV19 and TRBJ1-2; 7 nucleotides align to TRBD1. CDR1 and CDR2 (germline): LNHDA, SQIVND (reference sequence). The length of the CDR3 is 15 residues. Trimming cost V 4 bases and J 4 bases; bases outside gene matches: 9. Written as DNA, the CDR3 is TGTGCCAGTAGTAAGTCTGAGGGGGCCAGCTATGGCTACACCTTC. It yields the protein CASSKSEGASYGYTF.

This sequence joins TRBV27 and TRBJ1-1; TRBD1 aligns across 11 bases. V trimming: 5 bases; J trimming: 5 bases; junction bases outside the gene matches: 10. The CDR3 sequence is 16 residues long. Germline assignment: CDR1 MNHEY and CDR2 SMNVEV (reference sequence). The CDR3 DNA follows: TGTGCCAGCAGTCTTCGGACAGGGGGCGCGTATACTGAAGCTTTCTTT. Translation gives CASSLRTGGAYTEAFF.

The chain carries TRBV10-3 and TRBJ1-5; D might be TRBD1 (5 bases). Germline V gene lookup returns CDR1 ENHRY and CDR2 SYGVKD. The V gene lost 7 bases and the J gene lost 7 bases, with 14 bases spanning the gap. This CDR3 is 13 amino acids long. DNA of the CDR3: TGTGCCATCACGGGCAGGGTCGACCAGCCCCAGCATTTT. This sequence encodes CAITGRVDQPQHF.

The chain uses TRBV4-2 and TRBJ1-1; D is unclear. V lost 0 bases, J lost 3 bases, and 8 bases lay in between. The germline gives CDR1 LGHNA, CDR2 YNFKEQ. There are 14 residues in the CDR3. The CDR3 sequence is CASSQERIYTEAFF. CDR3 nucleotides: TGTGCCAGCAGCCAAGAACGGATTTACACTGAAGCTTTCTTT.

This rearrangement joins TRBV6-1 to TRBJ2-2; no clear D gene. The germline V and J ends were trimmed by 10 bases and 5 bases, with 20 bases remaining between them. This CDR3 is built from 15 residues. Germline V lookup: CDR1 MNHNS, CDR2 SASEGT. The CDR3 loop reads CATKVGSTWTGELFF. The CDR3 nucleotides read TGTGCCACCAAAGTGGGCTCGACCTGGACCGGGGAGCTGTTTTTT.

V and J are TRBV6-5 and TRBJ2-7, with TRBD1 identical over 7 bases. The CDR3 totals 15 residues. Germline V CDR1 and CDR2: MNHEY, SVGAGI. V was clipped by 0 bases and J by 2 bases; unmatched bases: 4. CDR3 amino acids: CASSYSDRWTYEQYF. DNA for the CDR3: TGTGCCAGCAGTTACTCGGACAGGTGGACCTACGAGCAGTACTTC.

The chain is built from TRBV7-2 and TRBJ1-3; 8 bases are shared with TRBD1. There are 16 residues in the CDR3. The V gene's germline CDR1 is SGHTA and CDR2 FQGNSA. J gave up 4 bases and V 2 bases, and 7 bases lay outside the gene matches. The DNA for the CDR3 is TGTGCCAGCAGCTTAAGGCAGGGGGCTACCGGAAACACCATATATTTT. This gives the protein CASSLRQGATGNTIYF. The variable domain in full, with the rest retrieved from reference TRBV7-2 and TRBJ1-3, is GAGVSQSPSNKVTEKGKDVELRCDPISGHTALYWYRQSLGQGLEFLIYFQGNSAPDKSGLPSDRFSAERTGGSVSTLTIQRTQQEDSAVYLCASSLRQGATGNTIYFGEGSWLTVV.

This chain connects TRBV4-3 to TRBJ2-2; D might be TRBD1 or TRBD2, each matching 5 bases. Germline assignment: CDR1 LGHNA and CDR2 YSLEER. V lost 0 bases, J lost 2 bases, and 13 bases lay in between. The CDR3 length is 17 residues. The CDR3 DNA follows: TGCGCCAGCAGCCAAGATCTTGGGGGAGCTAACACCGGGGAGCTGTTTTTT. Protein: CASSQDLGGANTGELFF.

The rearrangement uses TRBV6-1 and TRBJ2-7; a weak D match, TRBD2 (7 bases). Trimming left V 5 bases short and J 5 bases short, with 16 bases between. CDR3 length: 14 residues. Germline V lookup: CDR1 MNHNS, CDR2 SASEGT. For the CDR3, the DNA is TGTGCCAGCAGTCTCAGGACGGGGGGCGACGAGCAGTACTTC. Amino acid sequence: CASSLRTGGDEQYF.

The V gene is TRBV21-1, the J gene TRBJ2-5. TRBV21-1 is a documented pseudogene. The CDR3 has 14 amino acids. CDR3 region: CASSGPDRRETQYF. The CDR3 DNA reads TGTGCCAGCAGCGGGCCGGACCGGAGAGAGACCCAGTACTTC.

This clone has a handful of counts. This sequence joins TRBV4-2 and TRBJ1-1; the D is unclear. This CDR3 spans 13 amino acids. Between the trimmed V and J ends, which lost 0 bases and 4 bases, there was a span of 6 bases. From germline, CDR1 is LGHNA and CDR2 YNFKEQ. CDR3 DNA sequence: TGTGCCAGCAGCCAAGAATCTTTCACTGAAGCTTTCTTT. Amino acids: CASSQESFTEAFF.

This chain joins TRBV4-3 and TRBJ2-1; D not resolved. With 3 bases removed from V and 6 bases from J, the gap between germline ends came to 15 bases. Germline CDR1 and CDR2: LGHNA and YSLEER. This CDR3 has 15 residues. The CDR3 protein is CASSHRLDGRNEQFF. The CDR3 coding sequence is TGCGCCAGCAGCCACCGGCTAGATGGGCGCAATGAGCAGTTCTTC.

The rearrangement joins TRBV11-1 to TRBJ2-1, with 11 bases fitting TRBD2. The CDR3 consists of 17 residues. Germline V gene sequence: CDR1 SGHAT, CDR2 FQDESV (reference sequence). The ends lost 7 bases at V and 7 bases at J; junction bases unmatched: 15. The DNA of the CDR3 is TGTGCCAGCACCAAACTAAACATAGCGGGAGGGCCGAATGAGCAGTTCTTC. Translated, it gives CASTKLNIAGGPNEQFF. Drawing the rest from reference TRBV11-1 and TRBJ2-1, the complete variable domain is EAEVAQSPRYKITEKSQAVAFWCDPISGHATLYWYRQILGQGPELLVQFQDESVVDDSQLPKDRFSAERLKGVDSTLKIQPAELGDSAMYLCASTKLNIAGGPNEQFFGPGTRLTVL.

This rearrangement joins TRBV11-2 to TRBJ1-1; D perhaps matches TRBD1 (5 bases). V shed 5 bases and J shed 8 bases, with 12 bases lying between them. CDR1 is SGHAT, CDR2 FQNNGV, per germline. The CDR3 runs 12 residues. Here the CDR3 DNA reads TGTGCCAGCAGCCCAGGGTTCGCGGAAGCTTTCTTT. Amino acid sequence: CASSPGFAEAFF.

The rearrangement uses TRBV5-4 and TRBJ2-7; a possible D gene is TRBD2 (6 bases). V was shortened by 4 bases and J by 0 bases, with 20 bases between the two germline ends. Germline CDR1 reads SGHNT; CDR2 reads YYREEE (reference sequence). This CDR3 comprises 17 residues. CDR3 bases: TGTGCCAGCAGCCCCCTAGGTCGGGGACTCTACTCCTACGAGCAGTACTTC. Its translation is CASSPLGRGLYSYEQYF. The whole variable domain, remainder taken from reference TRBV5-4 and TRBJ2-7, is ETGVTQSPTHLIKTRGQQVTLRCSSQSGHNTVSWYQQALGQGPQFIFQYYREEENGRGNFPPRFSGLQFPNYSSELNVNALELDDSALYLCASSPLGRGLYSYEQYFGPGTRLTVT.

This clone turned up a few times. V gene TRBV20-1 combines with J gene TRBJ1-1, with D unresolved. The germline V gene has CDR1 DFQATT and CDR2 SNEGSKA (reference sequence). The V and J ends lost 2 bases and 7 bases respectively, with 5 bases between them. The CDR3 has 10 amino acids. The CDR3, as DNA: TGCAGTGCTAGAATGATTGAAGCTTTCTTT. Amino acids: CSARMIEAFF.

V gene TRBV23-1 combines with J gene TRBJ2-3; no clear D. TRBV23-1 is an ORF, with its function uncertain. There are 16 residues in the CDR3. V lost 1 base, J lost 1 base, and 12 bases lay in between. CDR3 in DNA: TGCGCCAGCAGTCAATTCGATAGAGAAGGCACAGATACGCAGTATTTT. Encoded protein: CASSQFDREGTDTQYF.

The table lists this clone with a count of one. The V and J genes are TRBV28 and TRBJ1-5; no clear D gene. This CDR3 region has 13 residues. CDR1 is MDHEN and CDR2 is SYDVKM in the germline V gene. Trimming cost V 7 bases and J 9 bases, with 16 bases left between them. In nucleotides, the CDR3 is TGTGCCAGCACCAACGCTTTCACCGGGCCCCAGCATTTT. Amino acids: CASTNAFTGPQHF.

This chain uses TRBV6-6 with TRBJ2-1, with a possible D match to TRBD1 (6 bases). The CDR3 totals 12 residues. CDR1 is MNHNY and CDR2 is SVGAGI in the germline V gene (reference sequence). V dropped 8 bases and J dropped 10 bases, with 15 bases sitting between them. The CDR3 loop is CASGVQGTEQFF. In DNA, the CDR3 is TGTGCCAGCGGCGTGCAGGGGACCGAGCAGTTCTTC.